The 16 T cell receptor beta chains in this list originate from one sample, sequenced in a study of technical replicates of blood from a few donors. Produced via immunoSEQ multiplex PCR; TCRdb's table is partial and in-frame only. The data show approximately 89,000 clones, roughly 94% seen once. Sequencing was carried out using T cells isolated from PBMCs. All receptors come from a human donor in good health.

The rearrangement joins TRBV19 to TRBJ2-3; tentative D call: TRBD2 (5 bases). The CDR3 is 15 residues long. Trimming took off 6 bases at V and 0 bases at J, with 13 bases between the two ends. Looked up from germline, CDR1 is LNHDA and CDR2 is SQIVND (reference sequence). The CDR3 bases are TGTGCCAGTAGGGACCGGGATTTTAGCACAGATACGCAGTATTTT. Its protein is CASRDRDFSTDTQYF.

Concerning this clone itself: In the same sample, other DNA sequences code for this CDR3. V and J are TRBV7-9 and TRBJ1-4, with D unclear. Deletions cut 6 bases from V and 6 bases from J, with 8 bases between. CDR1 and CDR2 (germline): SEHNR, FQNEAQ (reference sequence). The CDR3 loop spans 12 amino acids. The CDR3 protein is CASSPGDEKLFF. CDR3 nucleotide sequence: TGTGCCAGCAGTCCCGGGGATGAAAAACTGTTTTTT.

J is TRBJ1-5 and V is TRBV4-1; 7 bases fit TRBD1. Germline V gene data show CDR1 as MGHRA and CDR2 as YSYEKL. Losses at the gene ends were 1 base for V and 2 bases for J; bases not matched to a gene: 8. This CDR3 is built from 17 residues. CDR3: CASSQGRTGRGNQPQHF. The CDR3 nucleotides are TGCGCCAGCAGCCAAGGGAGGACAGGACGCGGCAATCAGCCCCAGCATTTT.

This clone has just one count. V usage is TRBV5-4 and J usage is TRBJ2-5; TRBD2 matches at 7 bases. V gave up 3 bases and J gave up 4 bases; unmatched junction bases: 6. CDR1 is SGHNT, CDR2 YYREEE, per germline (reference sequence). CDR3 length: 14 amino acids. CDR3 coding DNA: TGTGCCAGCAGCTCTTCCCCGGGAGGAGAGACCCAGTACTTC. It translates to CASSSSPGGETQYF.

For the CDR3, the DNA is TGTGCCAGCAGTTTTTACCAGAACTCTGGAAACACCATATATTTT. Translation: CASSFYQNSGNTIYF. The chain couples TRBV28 to TRBJ1-3, with D unresolved. Looked up from germline, CDR1 is MDHEN and CDR2 is SYDVKM. This CDR3 has 15 amino acids. Trimming shortened V by 3 bases and J by 0 bases, and 9 bases separated the two germline ends. Using reference TRBV28 and TRBJ1-3 for the parts outside the CDR3, the full variable domain is DVKVTQSSRYLVKRTGEKVFLECVQDMDHENMFWYRQDPGLGLRLIYFSYDVKMKEKGDIPEGYSVSREKKERFSLILESASTNQTSMYLCASSFYQNSGNTIYFGEGSWLTVV.

This chain uses TRBV19 with TRBJ1-5; 12 bases fit TRBD1. Trimming took 5 bases from V and 7 from J; bases not matched to a gene: 6. The CDR3 length is 15 residues. Looked up from germline, CDR1 is LNHDA and CDR2 is SQIVND (reference sequence). CDR3 in DNA: TGTGCCAGTAGTTCCCGGGACAGGGGGCGGCAGCCCCAGCATTTT. Translation: CASSSRDRGRQPQHF.

The rearrangement joins TRBV6-5 to TRBJ2-3; D ambiguous. V lost 6 bases, J lost 7 bases, and 8 bases lay in between. Germline V gives CDR1 MNHEY, CDR2 SVGAGI. The CDR3 consists of 11 residues. The CDR3 here is CASSREYTQYF. The CDR3 nucleotides read TGTGCCAGCAGCCGAGAGTATACGCAGTATTTT.

The rearrangement joins TRBV5-1 to TRBJ2-7, with 8 bases aligning to TRBD2. The CDR3 length is 14 residues. V shed 0 bases, J shed 3 bases, and the junction held 2 bases outside the gene matches. Germline V gene lookup returns CDR1 SGHRS and CDR2 YFSETQ. The CDR3 here is CASSLVAGGYEQYF. DNA for the CDR3: TGCGCCAGCAGCTTGGTGGCGGGAGGCTACGAGCAGTACTTC.

The chain combines TRBV7-9 with TRBJ2-1, with TRBD2 matching over 12 bases. Per the germline V gene, CDR1 is SEHNR and CDR2 is FQNEAQ (reference sequence). The CDR3 length is 19 residues. After removal of 2 bases from V and 9 bases from J, the junction contained 17 bases not matched to a gene. CDR3 sequence (DNA): TGTGCCAGCAGCTTATATCGACTAGCGGGAGCGGGGTCAATGCGTGAGCAGTTCTTC. Protein: CASSLYRLAGAGSMREQFF.

This clone appeared a single time. DNA for the CDR3: TGTGCCAGCAGTCCTGCGGACAGACTGAACACTGAAGCTTTCTTT. Its protein product is CASSPADRLNTEAFF. J is TRBJ1-1 and V is TRBV28, with D possibly being TRBD1 (6 bases). CDR3 length equals 15 residues. Germline assignment: CDR1 MDHEN and CDR2 SYDVKM. Trimming removed 5 bases at V and 0 bases at J, with 13 bases between.

The CDR3 region is CASRGFEGHEQYF. DNA of the CDR3: TGTGCCAGCAGGGGGTTTGAGGGCCACGAGCAGTACTTC. This rearrangement joins TRBV6-1 to TRBJ2-7; D is possibly TRBD2 (5 bases). CDR1 is MNHNS and CDR2 is SASEGT in the germline V gene. This CDR3 is built from 13 residues. Trimming stripped 6 bases from V and 5 bases from J, with 14 bases between.

V is TRBV6-1 and J is TRBJ2-1; 14 bases line up with TRBD2. V was clipped by 3 bases and J by 12 bases; unmatched bases: 4. CDR3 length equals 14 residues. Germline V gives CDR1 MNHNS, CDR2 SASEGT. The CDR3 nucleotides read TGTGCCAGCAGTGAGGGGACTAGCGGGAGAGGGCAGTTCTTC. Translation gives CASSEGTSGRGQFF.

The chain combines TRBV5-1 with TRBJ2-5; 9 bases agree with TRBD1. The germline CDR1 and CDR2 sequences are SGHRS and YFSETQ. V lost 4 bases to trimming and J lost 5 bases; unmatched junction nucleotides: 6. The CDR3 contains 14 residues. CDR3 sequence: CASSIHGTGETQYF. CDR3 DNA sequence: TGCGCCAGCAGCATACACGGGACAGGGGAGACCCAGTACTTC.

The chain couples TRBV7-9 to TRBJ1-2; D might be TRBD1 (5 bases). The V gene's germline CDR1 is SEHNR and CDR2 FQNEAQ (reference sequence). V was shortened by 3 bases and J by 7 bases, with 12 bases between the two germline ends. CDR3 length: 13 amino acids. The DNA of the CDR3 is TGTGCCAGCAGCTTTGGAGGGGCGAGTGGCTACACCTTC. Amino acid sequence: CASSFGGASGYTF.

The genes are TRBV5-1 and TRBJ1-1; TRBD1 might be the D (5 bases). The V end was cut by 6 bases, the J end by 4 bases, with 13 bases between. There are 13 residues in the CDR3. Germline V CDR1 and CDR2: SGHRS, YFSETQ. This chain's CDR3 is CASTARGSTEAFF. CDR3 in DNA: TGCGCCAGCACCGCAAGGGGAAGCACTGAAGCTTTCTTT.

The table lists this clone with a count of one. The chain carries TRBV6-6 and TRBJ2-7, with 10 bases that match TRBD2. The V segment lost 0 bases and the J segment 3 bases; nucleotides outside the gene matches: 5. Germline V gene sequence: CDR1 MNHNY, CDR2 SVGAGI (reference sequence). This CDR3 is 16 amino acids long. CDR3 in amino acids: CASSYSKRTSGYEQYF. The CDR3 DNA is TGTGCCAGCAGTTACTCTAAGCGGACTAGCGGCTACGAGCAGTACTTC.